The 3 T cell receptor beta chains reported below all come from one sample, sequenced in a study of T cells in Graves' hyperthyroidism and ophthalmopathy. The source material, RNA transcripts, was used to amplify TCR beta CDR3 regions. The HTBI primer set was used in a first-round RT-PCR of the TCR CDR3. In TCRdb, the multiplex PCR reads were re-called with MiXCR into one record per CDR3 protein. The table records 530,000 or so distinct CDR3 sequences, roughly a quarter of them present only once. The source material was blood. Receptors originate from a woman in her 30s with Graves' ophthalmopathy.

This clonotype was seen just once. The junction does not match germline at one end; this may be a read error. The gene calls are TRBV28 and TRBJ1-1; D is uncertain. CDR1 is MDHEN and CDR2 is SYDVKM in the germline V gene. The CDR3 length is 13 residues. CDR3 amino acids: CASSPPRNTGAFF. The CDR3 nucleotides read TGTGCCAGCAGTCCCCCGAGGAACACTGGAGCTTTCTTT.

This clonotype has only a few counts. The chain has TRBV6-1 and TRBJ1-3; D unclear. Per the germline V gene, CDR1 is MNHNS and CDR2 is SASEGT. V was cut by 8 bases and J by 0 bases, with 17 bases left in between. The CDR3 runs 16 residues. As DNA, the CDR3 is TGTGCCAGCGGTCGGGGTAGGGAGTCCTCTGGAAACACCATATATTTT. Its protein is CASGRGRESSGNTIYF.

This chain uses TRBV6-1 with TRBJ2-7; 7 bases agree with TRBD2. The trim removed 6 bases at V and 1 base at J, leaving 12 bases unmatched. The germline V gene encodes CDR1 MNHNS and CDR2 SASEGT. The CDR3 has 16 amino acids. The CDR3 loop is CASSGSQGGWSYEQYF. The CDR3 DNA reads as TGTGCCAGCAGCGGATCGCAGGGAGGGTGGTCCTACGAGCAGTACTTC.